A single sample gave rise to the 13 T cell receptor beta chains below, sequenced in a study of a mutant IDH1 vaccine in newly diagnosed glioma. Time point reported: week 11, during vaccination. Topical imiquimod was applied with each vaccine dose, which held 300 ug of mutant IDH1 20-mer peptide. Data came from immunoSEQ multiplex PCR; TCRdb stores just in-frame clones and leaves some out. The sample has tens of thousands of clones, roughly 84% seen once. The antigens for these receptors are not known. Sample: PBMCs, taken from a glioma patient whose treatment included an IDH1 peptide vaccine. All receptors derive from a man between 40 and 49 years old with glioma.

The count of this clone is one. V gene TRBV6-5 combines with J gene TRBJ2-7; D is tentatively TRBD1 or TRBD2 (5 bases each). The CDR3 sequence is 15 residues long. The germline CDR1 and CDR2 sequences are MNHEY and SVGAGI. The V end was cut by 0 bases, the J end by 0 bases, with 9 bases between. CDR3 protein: CASSYSRGSSYEQYF. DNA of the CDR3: TGTGCCAGCAGTTACTCGAGGGGTAGCTCCTACGAGCAGTACTTC.

This CDR3 reads CASSETHTQYF. As DNA, the CDR3 is TGTGCCAGCAGCGAGACCCATACGCAGTATTTT. V usage is TRBV6-1 and J usage is TRBJ2-3; D gene ambiguous. Germline CDR1 reads MNHNS; CDR2 reads SASEGT. This CDR3 is built from 11 residues. V shed 6 bases and J shed 7 bases, with 8 bases lying between them.

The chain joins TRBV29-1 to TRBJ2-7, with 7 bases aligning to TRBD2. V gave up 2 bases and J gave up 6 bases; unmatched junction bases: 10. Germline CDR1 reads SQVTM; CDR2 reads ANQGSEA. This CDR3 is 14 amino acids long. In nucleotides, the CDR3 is TGCAGCGTTGAACCGGTTGGGGGGGGAAGCGAGCAGTACTTC. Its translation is CSVEPVGGGSEQYF.

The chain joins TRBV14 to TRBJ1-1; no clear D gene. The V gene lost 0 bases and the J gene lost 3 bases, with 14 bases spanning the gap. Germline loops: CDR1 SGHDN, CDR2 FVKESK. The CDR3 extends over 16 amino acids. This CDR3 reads CASSQDGLGFYTEAFF. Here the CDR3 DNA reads TGTGCCAGCAGCCAAGATGGGTTGGGGTTCTACACTGAAGCTTTCTTT.

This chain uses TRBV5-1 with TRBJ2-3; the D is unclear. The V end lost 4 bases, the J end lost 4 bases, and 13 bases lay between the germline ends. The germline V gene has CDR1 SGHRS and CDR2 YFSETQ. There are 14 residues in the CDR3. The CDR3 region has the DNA TGCGCCAGCAGCCCGGAACGGGTATCAGATACGCAGTATTTT. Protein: CASSPERVSDTQYF.

CDR3 region: CASSPRTTASGSAQYEQYF. CDR3 coding DNA: TGTGCCAGCTCACCGAGAACGACTGCCAGCGGGAGCGCCCAATACGAGCAGTACTTC. This chain connects TRBV18 to TRBJ2-7; TRBD2 matches 8 bases. Looked up from germline, CDR1 is KGHSH and CDR2 is LQKENI. V shed 3 bases, J shed 4 bases, and the junction held 20 bases outside the gene matches. The CDR3 runs to 19 residues.

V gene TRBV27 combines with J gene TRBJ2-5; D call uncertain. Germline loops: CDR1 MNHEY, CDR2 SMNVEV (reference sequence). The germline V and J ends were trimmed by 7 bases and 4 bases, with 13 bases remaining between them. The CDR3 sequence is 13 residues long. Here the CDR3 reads CASTIRVGETQYF. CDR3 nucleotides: TGTGCCAGCACCATCCGGGTGGGAGAGACCCAGTACTTC.

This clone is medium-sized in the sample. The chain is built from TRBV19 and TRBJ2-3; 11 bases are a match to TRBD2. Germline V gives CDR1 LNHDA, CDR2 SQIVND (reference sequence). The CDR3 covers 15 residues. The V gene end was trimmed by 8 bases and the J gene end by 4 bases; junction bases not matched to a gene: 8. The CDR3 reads CASGKGTSGSDTQYF. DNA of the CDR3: TGTGCCAGTGGGAAAGGGACTAGCGGCTCAGATACGCAGTATTTT.

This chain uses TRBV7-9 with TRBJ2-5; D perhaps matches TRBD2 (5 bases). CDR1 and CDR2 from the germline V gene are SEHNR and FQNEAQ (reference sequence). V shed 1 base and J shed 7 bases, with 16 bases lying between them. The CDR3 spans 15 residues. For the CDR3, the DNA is TGTGCCAGCAGCTTAGGGGGAGCGGAACGAGGGACCCAGTACTTC. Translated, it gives CASSLGGAERGTQYF.

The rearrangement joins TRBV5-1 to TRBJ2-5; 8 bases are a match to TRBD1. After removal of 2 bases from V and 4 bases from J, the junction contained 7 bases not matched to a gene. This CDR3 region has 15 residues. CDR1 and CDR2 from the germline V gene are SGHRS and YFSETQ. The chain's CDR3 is CASSLKGQGRETQYF. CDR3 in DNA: TGCGCCAGCAGCTTAAAAGGACAGGGCCGAGAGACCCAGTACTTC.

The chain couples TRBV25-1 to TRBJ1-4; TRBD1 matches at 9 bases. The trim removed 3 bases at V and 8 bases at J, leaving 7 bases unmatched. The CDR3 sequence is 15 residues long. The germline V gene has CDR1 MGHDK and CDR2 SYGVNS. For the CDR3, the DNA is TGTGCCAGCAGTGACCCCGGGACAGGGAACGAAAAACTGTTTTTT. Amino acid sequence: CASSDPGTGNEKLFF.

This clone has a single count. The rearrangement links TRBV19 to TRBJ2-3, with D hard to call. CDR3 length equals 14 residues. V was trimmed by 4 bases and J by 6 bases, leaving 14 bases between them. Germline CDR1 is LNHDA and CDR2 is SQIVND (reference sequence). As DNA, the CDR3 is TGTGCCAGTAGTAGAGTGGCGGCAAGGGATACGCAGTATTTT. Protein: CASSRVAARDTQYF.

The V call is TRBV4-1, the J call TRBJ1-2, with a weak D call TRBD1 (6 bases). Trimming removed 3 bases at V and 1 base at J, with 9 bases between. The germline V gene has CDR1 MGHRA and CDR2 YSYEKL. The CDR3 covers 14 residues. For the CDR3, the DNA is TGCGCCAGCAGCCATCGACAGGTTAACTATGGCTACACCTTC. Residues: CASSHRQVNYGYTF.